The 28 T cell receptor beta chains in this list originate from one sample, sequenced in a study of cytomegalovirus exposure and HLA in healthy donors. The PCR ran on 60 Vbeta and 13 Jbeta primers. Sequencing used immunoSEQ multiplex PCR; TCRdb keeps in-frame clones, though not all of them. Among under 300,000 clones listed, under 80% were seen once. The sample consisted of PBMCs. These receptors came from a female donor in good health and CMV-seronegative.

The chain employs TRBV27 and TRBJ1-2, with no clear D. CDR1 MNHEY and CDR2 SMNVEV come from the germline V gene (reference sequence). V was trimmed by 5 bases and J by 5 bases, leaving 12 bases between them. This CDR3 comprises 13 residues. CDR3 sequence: CASSRLAYYGYTF. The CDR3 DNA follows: TGTGCCAGCAGTCGCCTCGCGTATTATGGCTACACCTTC.

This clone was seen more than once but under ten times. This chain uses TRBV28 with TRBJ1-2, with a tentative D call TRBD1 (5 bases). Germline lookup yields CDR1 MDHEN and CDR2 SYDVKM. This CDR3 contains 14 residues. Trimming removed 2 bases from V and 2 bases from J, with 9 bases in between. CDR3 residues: CASSLIRANYGYTF. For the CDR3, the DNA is TGTGCCAGCAGTTTAATCAGGGCAAACTATGGCTACACCTTC.

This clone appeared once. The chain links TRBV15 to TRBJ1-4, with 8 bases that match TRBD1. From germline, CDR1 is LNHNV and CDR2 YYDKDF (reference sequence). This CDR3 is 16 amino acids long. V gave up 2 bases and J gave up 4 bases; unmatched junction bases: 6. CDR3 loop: CATSRPRQGINEKLFF. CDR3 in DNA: TGTGCCACCAGCAGACCCAGACAGGGGATTAATGAAAAACTGTTTTTT.

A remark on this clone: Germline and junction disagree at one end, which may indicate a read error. For the CDR3, the DNA is TGTTCCAGCAGTGACCTGGGGACAGGGGCGCACTCTGGGGCCAACGTCCTGACTTTC. Encoded protein: CSSSDLGTGAHSGANVLTF. This sequence joins TRBV7-9 and TRBJ2-6; 10 bases are a match to TRBD1. This CDR3 has 19 amino acids. Germline CDR1 reads SEHNR; CDR2 reads FQNEAQ (reference sequence).

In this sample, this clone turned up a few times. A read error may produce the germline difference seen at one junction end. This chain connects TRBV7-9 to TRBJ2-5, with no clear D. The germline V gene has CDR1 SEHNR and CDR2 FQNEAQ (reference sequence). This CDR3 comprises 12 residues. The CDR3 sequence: CSSSFSLETQYF. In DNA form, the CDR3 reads TGTTCCAGCAGCTTTTCCCTAGAGACCCAGTACTTC.

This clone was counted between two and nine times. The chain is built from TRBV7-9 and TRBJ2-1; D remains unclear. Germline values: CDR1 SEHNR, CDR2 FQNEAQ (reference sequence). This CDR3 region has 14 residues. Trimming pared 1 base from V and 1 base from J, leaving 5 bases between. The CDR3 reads CASSLVPSYNEQFF. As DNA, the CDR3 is TGTGCCAGCAGCTTAGTTCCGTCCTACAATGAGCAGTTCTTC.

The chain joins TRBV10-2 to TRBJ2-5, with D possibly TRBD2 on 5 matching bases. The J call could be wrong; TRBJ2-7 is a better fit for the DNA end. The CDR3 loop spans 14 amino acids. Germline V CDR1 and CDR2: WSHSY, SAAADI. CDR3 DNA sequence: TGCGCCAGCAGTGAGGACGGACTTCGCTCCGAGCAGTACTTC. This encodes CASSEDGLRSEQYF.

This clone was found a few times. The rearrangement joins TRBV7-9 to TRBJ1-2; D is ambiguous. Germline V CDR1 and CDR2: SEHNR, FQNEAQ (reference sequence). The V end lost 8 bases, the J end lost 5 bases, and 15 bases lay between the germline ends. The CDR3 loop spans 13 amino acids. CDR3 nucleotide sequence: TGTGCCAGCCGCCTAGGGAGAACTTATGGCTACACCTTC. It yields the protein CASRLGRTYGYTF.

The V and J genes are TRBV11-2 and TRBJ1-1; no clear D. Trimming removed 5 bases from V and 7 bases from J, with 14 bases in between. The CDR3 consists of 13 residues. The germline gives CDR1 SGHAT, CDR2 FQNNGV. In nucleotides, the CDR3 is TGTGCCAGCAGCCTAGGGTGGGCAGTTGAAGCTTTCTTT. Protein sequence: CASSLGWAVEAFF.

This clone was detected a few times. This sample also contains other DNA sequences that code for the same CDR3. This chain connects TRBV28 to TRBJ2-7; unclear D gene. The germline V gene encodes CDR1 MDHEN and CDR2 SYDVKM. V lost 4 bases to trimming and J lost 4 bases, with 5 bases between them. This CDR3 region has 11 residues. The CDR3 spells CASSSRYEQYF. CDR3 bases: TGTGCCAGCAGTTCCAGGTACGAGCAGTACTTC.

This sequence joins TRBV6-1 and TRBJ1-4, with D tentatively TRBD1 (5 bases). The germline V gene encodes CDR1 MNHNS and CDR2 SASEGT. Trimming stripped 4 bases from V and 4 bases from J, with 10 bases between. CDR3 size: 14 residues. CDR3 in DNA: TGTGCCAGCAGTGGTACCAGGGTTAATGAAAAACTGTTTTTT. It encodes CASSGTRVNEKLFF.

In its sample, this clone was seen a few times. The CDR3 here is CASSLDRLAGSNEQFF. The CDR3 bases are TGTGCCAGCAGCTTAGACCGACTAGCGGGGAGCAATGAGCAGTTCTTC. The chain couples TRBV7-9 to TRBJ2-1; TRBD2 matches 11 bases. Germline CDR1 is SEHNR and CDR2 is FQNEAQ (reference sequence). CDR3 length: 16 residues. Germline trimming cut 1 base from V and 6 bases from J; bases unmatched to any gene: 5.

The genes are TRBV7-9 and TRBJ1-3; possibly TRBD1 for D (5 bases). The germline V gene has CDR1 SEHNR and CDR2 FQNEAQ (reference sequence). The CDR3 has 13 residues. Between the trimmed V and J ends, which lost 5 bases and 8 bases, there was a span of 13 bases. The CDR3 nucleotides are TGTGCCAGCAGCCCTCAGGGCGCGCACACCATATATTTT. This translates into CASSPQGAHTIYF.

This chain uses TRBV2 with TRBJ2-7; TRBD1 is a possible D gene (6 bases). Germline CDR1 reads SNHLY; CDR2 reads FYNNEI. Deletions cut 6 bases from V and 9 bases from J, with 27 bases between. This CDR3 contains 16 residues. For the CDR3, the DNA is TGTGCCAGCAGATACACCCAGACAGGCGCCCCTGCATGGCAGTACTTC. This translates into CASRYTQTGAPAWQYF.

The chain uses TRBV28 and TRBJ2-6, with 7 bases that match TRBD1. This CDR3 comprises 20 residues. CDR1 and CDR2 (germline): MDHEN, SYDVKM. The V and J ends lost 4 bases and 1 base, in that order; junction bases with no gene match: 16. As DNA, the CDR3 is TGTGCCAGCAGTTCCTATCTCTATGACAGGGTAGGATCTGGGGCCAACGTCCTGACTTTC. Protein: CASSSYLYDRVGSGANVLTF.

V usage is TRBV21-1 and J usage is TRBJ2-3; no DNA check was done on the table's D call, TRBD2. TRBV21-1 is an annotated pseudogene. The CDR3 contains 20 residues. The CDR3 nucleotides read TGTGCCAGCAGCAAATTAAAGGGACTACCAACTCGAGACCGCACAGATACGCAGTATTTT. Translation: CASSKLKGLPTRDRTDTQYF.

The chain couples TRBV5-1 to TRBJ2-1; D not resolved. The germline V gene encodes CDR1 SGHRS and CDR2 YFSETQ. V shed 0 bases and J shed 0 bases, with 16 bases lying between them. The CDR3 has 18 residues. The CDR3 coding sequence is TGCGCCAGCAGCTTGGTACTTTCAATTTCCTTCTCCTACAATGAGCAGTTCTTC. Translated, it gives CASSLVLSISFSYNEQFF.

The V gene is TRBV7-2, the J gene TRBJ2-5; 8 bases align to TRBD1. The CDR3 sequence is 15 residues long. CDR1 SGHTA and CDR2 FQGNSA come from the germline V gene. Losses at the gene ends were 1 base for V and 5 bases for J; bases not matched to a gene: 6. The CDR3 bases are TGTGCCAGCAGCTTAGGCCAGGGGGCCATCGAGACCCAGTACTTC. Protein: CASSLGQGAIETQYF.

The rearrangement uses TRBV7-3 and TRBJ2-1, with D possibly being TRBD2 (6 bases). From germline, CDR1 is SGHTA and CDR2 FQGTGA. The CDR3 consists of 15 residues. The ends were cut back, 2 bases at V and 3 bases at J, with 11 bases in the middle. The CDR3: CASSLSGVGYNEQFF. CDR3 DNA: TGTGCCAGCAGCTTATCGGGAGTAGGCTACAATGAGCAGTTCTTC.

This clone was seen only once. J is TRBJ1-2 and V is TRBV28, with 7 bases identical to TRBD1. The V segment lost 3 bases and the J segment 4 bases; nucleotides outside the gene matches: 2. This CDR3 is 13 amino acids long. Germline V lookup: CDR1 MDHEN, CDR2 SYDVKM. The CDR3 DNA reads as TGTGCCAGCAGTTTCAAGGGGGCCTATGGCTACACCTTC. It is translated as CASSFKGAYGYTF.

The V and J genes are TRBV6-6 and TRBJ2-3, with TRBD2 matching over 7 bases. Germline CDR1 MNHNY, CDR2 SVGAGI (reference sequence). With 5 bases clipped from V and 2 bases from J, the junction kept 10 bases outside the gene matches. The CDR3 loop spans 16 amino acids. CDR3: CASSPHASGYTDTQYF. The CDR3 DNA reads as TGTGCCAGCAGTCCGCATGCTAGCGGTTACACAGATACGCAGTATTTT.

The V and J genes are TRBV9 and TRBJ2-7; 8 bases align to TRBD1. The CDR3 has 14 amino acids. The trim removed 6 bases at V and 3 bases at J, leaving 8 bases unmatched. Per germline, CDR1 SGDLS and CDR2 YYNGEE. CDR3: CASNPTGQGYEQYF. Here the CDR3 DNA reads TGTGCCAGCAATCCAACCGGACAGGGCTACGAGCAGTACTTC.

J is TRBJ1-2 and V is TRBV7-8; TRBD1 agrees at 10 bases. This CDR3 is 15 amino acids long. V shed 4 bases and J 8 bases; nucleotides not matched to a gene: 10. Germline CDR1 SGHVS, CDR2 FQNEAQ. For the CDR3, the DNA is TGTGCCAGCAGCTCCGCTCCCGACAGGGGGCGAGGCTACACCTTC. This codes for CASSSAPDRGRGYTF.

CDR3 amino acids: CASTEGGIAFF. CDR3 DNA: TGTGCCAGCACCGAGGGGGGGATTGCTTTCTTT. The genes are TRBV6-6 and TRBJ1-1, with D maybe TRBD1 (6 bases). V was cut by 7 bases and J by 11 bases, with 14 bases left in between. The CDR3 runs to 11 residues. Germline V gene lookup returns CDR1 MNHNY and CDR2 SVGAGI (reference sequence).

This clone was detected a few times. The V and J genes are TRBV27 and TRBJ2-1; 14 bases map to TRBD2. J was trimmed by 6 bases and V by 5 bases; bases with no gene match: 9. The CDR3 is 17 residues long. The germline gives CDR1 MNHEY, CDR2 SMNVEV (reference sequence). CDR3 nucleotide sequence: TGTGCCAGCAGTCAACCGGGACTAGCGGGAGCACTCAATGAGCAGTTCTTC. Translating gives CASSQPGLAGALNEQFF.

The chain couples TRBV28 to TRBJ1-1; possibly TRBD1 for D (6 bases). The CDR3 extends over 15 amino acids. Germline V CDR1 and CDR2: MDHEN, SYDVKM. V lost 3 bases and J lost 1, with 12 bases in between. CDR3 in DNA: TGTGCCAGCAGTTTCAGGGGACGCTGGAACACTGAAGCTTTCTTT. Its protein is CASSFRGRWNTEAFF.

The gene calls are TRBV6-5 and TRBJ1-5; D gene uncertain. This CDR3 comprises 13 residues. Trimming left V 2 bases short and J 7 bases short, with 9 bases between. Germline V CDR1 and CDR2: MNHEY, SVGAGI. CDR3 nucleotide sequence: TGTGCCAGCAGTTACGGAGGCGGACAGCCCCAGCATTTT. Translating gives CASSYGGGQPQHF.

In DNA form, the CDR3 reads TGTGCCAGCTCCTCACAGGGGAGTGCTGCAACTAATGAAAAACTGTTTTTT. It codes for CASSSQGSAATNEKLFF. The rearrangement links TRBV18 to TRBJ1-4; 7 positions agree with TRBD1. In germline, CDR1 is KGHSH, CDR2 LQKENI. After removal of 6 bases from V and 0 bases from J, the junction contained 10 bases not matched to a gene. This CDR3 spans 17 amino acids.